The clone carrying this T cell receptor beta chain was counted once. Antigen specificity is unknown. This specimen belongs to a study of cytomegalovirus exposure and HLA in healthy donors. Study-level points and caveats: Analysis was carried out at a later point, and it linked a missense DCLRE1C variant to TCR beta V- and J-gene trimming. The authors listed approximately 150 TCR beta chains as cytomegalovirus-associated. With DRB1 most and HLA-C fewest, TCR association rates differed between HLA loci in a later analysis. Presence/absence analyses supposed approximately even sequencing depth among donors.

PCR amplification relied on 60 Vbeta primers (plus 13 Jbeta primers). Libraries were prepared by immunoSEQ multiplex PCR; TCRdb keeps only in-frame clonotypes and omits some of them. The sample yields tens of thousands of clones, just over 65% seen once. Germline CDR1 reads MNHEY; CDR2 reads SVGAGI. The CDR3 has 13 residues. Trimming took off 2 bases at V and 2 bases at J, with 5 bases between the two ends. The chain is built from TRBV6-5 and TRBJ2-3; no clear D. The TCR was taken from a woman in her 30s in good health and CMV-seronegative. The material sequenced was PBMCs. CDR3 nucleotide sequence: TGTGCCAGCAGTTACCGGGTCACAGATACGCAGTATTTT. Translated, it gives CASSYRVTDTQYF.